This T cell receptor (beta chain) is drawn from a study of regulatory T cells in long-lasting Graves disease. Study-level points and caveats: Persistent disease was characterized by preferential usage of TRBV28, TRBJ1-2 and TRBJ2-5. Accuracy could have been hurt by small sample size.

Germline values: CDR1 SEHNR, CDR2 FQNEAQ (reference sequence). Trimming removed 3 bases from V and 9 bases from J, with 12 bases in between. The CDR3 length is 13 residues. As regards this clonotype: The antigen remains undetermined.

Stated time point: persistent/refractory GD, antithyroid drugs over 5 years with positive TRAb. With RNA extracted from PBMCs as input, the TCR library was made. In Xi'an, China, an endocrinology department was the source of patients. Relying on iRepertoire HTBI primers and Arm-PCR of CDR3 regions, the team built TCR beta libraries. Using its own MiXCR run on the multiplex PCR reads, TCRdb lists one record per CDR3 protein. Of around 500,000 distinct CDR3 sequences listed, 20% to 25% are singletons. The V gene is TRBV7-9, the J gene TRBJ2-1, with a weak D call TRBD2 (6 bases). The origin of this receptor is a female donor with Graves disease. The sample here was peripheral blood mononuclear cells (PBMCs), taken when the disease was refractory, from a patient treated with antithyroid drugs. The CDR3 region has the DNA TGTGCCAGCAGCTTTTATCGGGGAGGTGAGCAGTTCTTC. This encodes CASSFYRGGEQFF.